Following are 12 T cell receptor beta chains from one sample sequenced in a study of blood T cell repertoires in COVID-19. This table comes from immunoSEQ multiplex PCR, and its TCRdb copy is limited to in-frame clones, with some not included. Among some 190,000 clones listed, around 85% were seen once. The sequenced sample consisted of peripheral blood. These receptors all stem from a man older than 75 with COVID-19, enrolled during active disease.

This clone was found once. The genes are TRBV21-1 and TRBJ1-1. TRBV21-1 is listed as a pseudogene. The length of the CDR3 is 15 residues. The CDR3: CASSKVVRRNTEAFF. The CDR3 DNA sequence: TGTGCCAGCAGCAAAGTCGTGCGAAGGAACACTGAAGCTTTCTTT.

V usage is TRBV5-6 and J usage is TRBJ1-2; tentatively, D is TRBD1 (5 bases). Trimming cost V 4 bases and J 3 bases, with 13 bases left between them. The CDR3 runs to 14 residues. Germline CDR1 SGHDT, CDR2 YYEEEE. For the CDR3, the DNA is TGTGCCAGCAGCCCTGCTGGGGCCGACTATGGCTACACCTTC. It encodes CASSPAGADYGYTF.

The chain combines TRBV11-2 with TRBJ2-1; D is unresolved. The CDR3 extends over 12 amino acids. The V gene lost 5 bases and the J gene lost 1 base, with 3 bases spanning the gap. CDR1 SGHAT and CDR2 FQNNGV come from the germline V gene. The CDR3 protein is CASSLSYNEQFF. The CDR3 DNA follows: TGTGCCAGCAGCCTTTCCTACAATGAGCAGTTCTTC. The complete variable domain, with remaining parts taken from reference TRBV11-2 and TRBJ2-1, reads EAGVAQSPRYKIIEKRQSVAFWCNPISGHATLYWYQQILGQGPKLLIQFQNNGVVDDSQLPKDRFSAERLKGVDSTLKIQPAKLEDSAVYLCASSLSYNEQFFGPGTRLTVL.

This chain uses TRBV29-1 with TRBJ1-2; 8 bases are shared with TRBD1. Germline V gene lookup returns CDR1 SQVTM and CDR2 ANQGSEA. Unmatched junction bases numbered 10, after V lost 5 bases and J lost 2 bases. CDR3 size: 15 residues. In DNA, the CDR3 is TGCAGCGTTTATAGCCAGGGGGCCTCGAACTATGGCTACACCTTC. Amino acids: CSVYSQGASNYGYTF.

This chain connects TRBV2 to TRBJ2-1; 11 bases are shared with TRBD1. Germline-derived CDR1 and CDR2 are SNHLY and FYNNEI. J lost 8 bases, V lost 6 bases, and 6 bases had no gene match. CDR3 size: 14 residues. In DNA form, the CDR3 reads TGTGCCAGCAGGAGGACAGGGGGCTTCGATGAGCAGTTCTTC. This sequence encodes CASRRTGGFDEQFF.

The J gene is TRBJ1-2, the V gene TRBV5-1; TRBD1 aligns across 9 bases. Trimming removed 0 bases from V and 7 bases from J; junction bases left unmatched: 7. Germline CDR1 and CDR2: SGHRS and YFSETQ. This CDR3 comprises 15 residues. Here the CDR3 DNA reads TGCGCCAGCAGCTTGGCCAATTTGGGACAGGGTGGCTACACCTTC. Encoded protein: CASSLANLGQGGYTF.

This chain links TRBV27 with TRBJ1-2; 8 bases match TRBD1. V was clipped by 6 bases and J by 3 bases; unmatched bases: 12. The CDR3 consists of 16 residues. Germline CDR1 is MNHEY and CDR2 is SMNVEV (reference sequence). Here the CDR3 reads CASRRIGQGFDYGYTF. CDR3 DNA: TGTGCCAGCAGGAGAATTGGACAGGGCTTTGACTATGGCTACACCTTC.

The chain combines TRBV15 with TRBJ2-5; D possibly corresponds to TRBD1 (6 bases). V was cut by 1 base and J by 2 bases, with 11 bases left in between. The CDR3 consists of 15 residues. Germline V CDR1 and CDR2: LNHNV, YYDKDF (reference sequence). The CDR3 is CATSRGPGQQETQYF. In nucleotides, the CDR3 is TGTGCCACCAGCAGAGGCCCTGGACAGCAAGAGACCCAGTACTTC. Full variable domain (rest looked up from reference TRBV15 and TRBJ2-5): DAMVIQNPRYQVTQFGKPVTLSCSQTLNHNVMYWYQQKSSQAPKLLFHYYDKDFNNEADTPDNFQSRRPNTSFCFLDIRSPGLGDTAMYLCATSRGPGQQETQYFGPGTRLLVL.

The count of this clone is one. The chain uses TRBV24-1 and TRBJ1-2; TRBD1 aligns across 7 bases. Trimming cost V 3 bases and J 4 bases; bases outside gene matches: 4. Germline lookup yields CDR1 KGHDR and CDR2 SFDVKD. The CDR3 length is 14 residues. The CDR3 DNA reads TGTGCCACCAGTGATGCGGGACAGCCCTATGGCTACACCTTC. Protein: CATSDAGQPYGYTF.

This clone occurred a few times. This chain links TRBV6-5 with TRBJ1-1; 10 bases align to TRBD1. Germline loops: CDR1 MNHEY, CDR2 SVGAGI. Unmatched junction bases numbered 5, after V lost 2 bases and J lost 8 bases. The CDR3 loop spans 14 amino acids. DNA of the CDR3: TGTGCCAGCAGTTACCTCGACAGGGGGCGGGAAGCTTTCTTT. It translates to CASSYLDRGREAFF.

The CDR3 DNA reads as TGTGCCAGCAGCTTAGACGCGGTTTATAGCAATCAGCCCCAGCATTTT. This codes for CASSLDAVYSNQPQHF. The rearrangement joins TRBV7-2 to TRBJ1-5; D remains unclear. Germline V lookup: CDR1 SGHTA, CDR2 FQGNSA. The germline V and J ends were trimmed by 1 base and 0 bases, with 10 bases remaining between them. The CDR3 sequence is 16 residues long.

The gene calls are TRBV7-2 and TRBJ2-5; TRBD2 aligns across 11 bases. Trimming at V came to 5 bases and at J to 1 base, leaving 6 bases not matched to a gene. Germline V CDR1 and CDR2: SGHTA, FQGNSA. This CDR3 is built from 16 residues. CDR3 in amino acids: CASSVLAGGFQETQYF. DNA for the CDR3: TGTGCCAGCAGCGTCCTAGCGGGGGGTTTCCAAGAGACCCAGTACTTC. Combining the CDR3 with reference TRBV7-2 and TRBJ2-5 gives the whole variable domain GAGVSQSPSNKVTEKGKDVELRCDPISGHTALYWYRQSLGQGLEFLIYFQGNSAPDKSGLPSDRFSAERTGGSVSTLTIQRTQQEDSAVYLCASSVLAGGFQETQYFGPGTRLLVL.